What follows are 4 T cell receptor beta chains derived from one specimen sequenced in a study of blood T cell repertoires in COVID-19. The table came from immunoSEQ multiplex PCR; TCRdb's copy has only in-frame clones and leaves some out. The sample lists roughly 110,000 clones, more than 70% occurring once. Sample: peripheral blood. The receptor set was obtained from a man aged 50 to 60 with active or convalescent COVID-19.

This CDR3 reads CSASASGEGHEQFF. DNA of the CDR3: TGCAGTGCTAGTGCTAGCGGGGAGGGCCATGAGCAGTTCTTC. The chain links TRBV20-1 to TRBJ2-1; 9 nucleotides align to TRBD2. Germline CDR1 reads DFQATT; CDR2 reads SNEGSKA (reference sequence). With 3 bases clipped from V and 8 bases from J, the junction kept 8 bases outside the gene matches. The CDR3 loop spans 14 amino acids.

This chain uses TRBV7-2 with TRBJ1-1, with D tentatively TRBD1 (5 bases). Germline-derived CDR1 and CDR2 are SGHTA and FQGNSA. The length of the CDR3 is 16 residues. The V end was cut by 5 bases, the J end by 1 base, with 17 bases between. This CDR3 reads CASSLWPRQPNTEAFF. The CDR3 nucleotides are TGTGCCAGCAGCCTTTGGCCAAGACAGCCGAACACTGAAGCTTTCTTT.

This sequence joins TRBV2 and TRBJ1-1; tentative D call: TRBD1 (6 bases). Per the germline V gene, CDR1 is SNHLY and CDR2 is FYNNEI. Trimming took 6 bases from V and 0 from J, leaving 14 bases between them. The CDR3 spans 15 residues. This CDR3 reads CASRPDRNMNTEAFF. In DNA form, the CDR3 reads TGTGCCAGCAGGCCAGACAGGAACATGAACACTGAAGCTTTCTTT.

This chain uses TRBV11-2 with TRBJ2-3; TRBD1 matches 10 bases. V lost 5 bases and J lost 0; bases outside the gene matches: 11. The CDR3 loop spans 18 amino acids. The germline gives CDR1 SGHAT, CDR2 FQNNGV. This CDR3 is CASSQPTGQGGSTDTQYF. The CDR3 DNA follows: TGTGCCAGCAGCCAACCTACCGGACAGGGGGGAAGCACAGATACGCAGTATTTT. Together with reference TRBV11-2 and TRBJ2-3, the CDR3 gives the full variable domain: EAGVAQSPRYKIIEKRQSVAFWCNPISGHATLYWYQQILGQGPKLLIQFQNNGVVDDSQLPKDRFSAERLKGVDSTLKIQPAKLEDSAVYLCASSQPTGQGGSTDTQYFGPGTRLTVL.